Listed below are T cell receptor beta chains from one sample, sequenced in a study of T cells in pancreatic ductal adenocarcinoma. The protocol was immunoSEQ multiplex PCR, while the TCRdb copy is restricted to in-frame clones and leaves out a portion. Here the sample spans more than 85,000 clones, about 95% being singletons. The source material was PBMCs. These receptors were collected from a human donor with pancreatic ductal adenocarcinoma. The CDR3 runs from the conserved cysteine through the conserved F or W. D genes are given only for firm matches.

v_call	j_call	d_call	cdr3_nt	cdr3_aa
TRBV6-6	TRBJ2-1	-	TGTGCCAGCAGTTACGGGGCGCTTAACAATGAGCAGTTCTTC	CASSYGALNNEQFF
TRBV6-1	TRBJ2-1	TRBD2	TGTGCCAGCAGTTTACTAGCAACTAGCGGGTTCGAGCAGTTCTTC	CASSLLATSGFEQFF
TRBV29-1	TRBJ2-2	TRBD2	TGCAGCGTTGAAGGGCGGGGACTAACCTCCGGGGAGCTGTTTTTT	CSVEGRGLTSGELFF
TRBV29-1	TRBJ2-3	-	TGCAGCGTTGTTATCGGTCTTCACACAGATACGCAGTATTTT	CSVVIGLHTDTQYF
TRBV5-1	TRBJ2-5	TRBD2	TGCGCCAGCAGAAGCGGGACCCAAGAGACCCAGTACTTC	CASRSGTQETQYF
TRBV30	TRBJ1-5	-	TGTGCCTGGAGTGTACTGACAGGCAACAATCAGCCCCAGCATTTT	CAWSVLTGNNQPQHF
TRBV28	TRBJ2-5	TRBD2	TGTGCCAGCAGTTTAACCCTAGCGGACCCCCAAGAGACCCAGTACTTC	CASSLTLADPQETQYF
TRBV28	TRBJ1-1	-	TGTGCCAGCAGCCCCCATGACAGTCACACTGAAGCTTTCTTT	CASSPHDSHTEAFF
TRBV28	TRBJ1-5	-	TGTGCCAGCAGTTTAGAGATGACAGGAAACAATCAGCCCCAGCATTTT	CASSLEMTGNNQPQHF
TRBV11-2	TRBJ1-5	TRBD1	TGTGCCAGCAGCTCGAAAACAGGGGTGGGATCGCCCCAGCATTTT	CASSSKTGVGSPQHF
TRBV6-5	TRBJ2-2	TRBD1	TGTGCCAGCAGTCCCGGGACAGCGAACACCGGGGAGCTGTTTTTT	CASSPGTANTGELFF
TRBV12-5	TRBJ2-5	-	TGTGCTAGTTCTCCGGGAGCACAAGAGACCCAGTACTTC	CASSPGAQETQYF
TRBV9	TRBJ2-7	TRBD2	TGTGCCAGCAGCGTGGAACCTCTAGCGGGGACTGGAGAGCAGTACTTC	CASSVEPLAGTGEQYF
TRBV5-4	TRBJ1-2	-	TGTGCCAGCAGCCGGGGGTCAGCTAACTATGGCTACACCTTC	CASSRGSANYGYTF
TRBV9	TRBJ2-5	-	TGTGCCAGCAGCGTAGACGAGCGGACCCAGTACTTC	CASSVDERTQYF
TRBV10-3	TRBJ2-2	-	TGTGCCATCAGTGTCGGGACTTCAAACACCGGGGAGCTGTTTTTT	CAISVGTSNTGELFF
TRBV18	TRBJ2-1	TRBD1	TGTGCCAGCTCAATTATGACAGGGGGCTCCTACAATGAGCAGTTCTTC	CASSIMTGGSYNEQFF